Listed below are T cell receptor beta chains from one sample, sequenced in a study of regulatory T cells in long-lasting Graves disease. TCRdb reprocessed the multiplex PCR reads with MiXCR, giving one entry per CDR3 protein. The sample has under 400,000 distinct CDR3 sequences, around 17% seen once. The sample also formed part of further work on T cells in Graves' hyperthyroidism and ophthalmopathy.

Sequencing was performed on peripheral blood mononuclear cells (PBMCs), taken at new diagnosis, from a patient treated with antithyroid drugs. Every receptor here comes from a man aged 35 to 55 with Graves disease. CDR3s include the opening cysteine and the closing phenylalanine or tryptophan. A D gene is named only where the DNA matches it firmly. The size field is filled for only some rows; it gives once, few, many or a size class.

abundance	j_gene	v_gene	d_gene	CDR3aa	CDR3nt
few	TRBJ2-7	TRBV6-4	.	CASSDQPYEQYF	TGTGCCAGCAGTGACCAACCCTACGAGCAGTACTTC
.	TRBJ2-2	TRBV6-2/TRBV6-3	TRBD1	CATEKGQGNTGELFF	TGTGCCACCGAGAAGGGACAGGGAAACACCGGGGAGCTGTTTTTT
few	TRBJ2-5	TRBV15	TRBD2	CATSRAPLTSGGGGGETQYF	TGTGCCACCAGCAGAGCACCGTTGACTAGCGGGGGTGGCGGTGGGGAGACCCAGTACTTC
many	TRBJ1-4	TRBV4-1	TRBD1	CASSPAARGQREKLFF	TGCGCCAGCAGCCCCGCCGCCAGGGGGCAACGGGAAAAACTGTTTTTT
many	TRBJ2-7	TRBV18	.	CASSSETYEQYF	TGTGCCAGCTCATCGGAAACCTACGAGCAGTACTTC
many	TRBJ2-3	TRBV12-5	.	CASGLGGADTQYF	TGTGCTAGTGGTTTGGGGGGGGCAGATACGCAGTATTTT
many	TRBJ2-1	TRBV20-1	TRBD2	CSARVPGGPYNEQFF	TGCAGTGCTAGGGTTCCGGGGGGGCCCTACAATGAGCAGTTCTTC
many	TRBJ1-4	TRBV28	TRBD1	CASSRQQGSFEKLFF	TGTGCCAGCAGCCGCCAACAGGGGAGTTTTGAAAAACTGTTTTTT
.	TRBJ2-1	TRBV28	.	CASTPPGGGAYNEQFF	TGTGCCAGCACCCCTCCTGGGGGGGGCGCCTACAATGAGCAGTTCTTC
many	TRBJ1-1	TRBV10-3	.	CAISGNPGMNTEAFF	TGTGCCATCAGTGGCAATCCTGGGATGAACACTGAAGCTTTCTTT
.	TRBJ1-2	TRBV12-3/TRBV12-4	TRBD1	CASSLEGRTGGFYGYTF	TGTGCCAGCAGTTTGGAGGGGAGGACAGGGGGGTTCTATGGCTACACCTTC
.	TRBJ2-1	TRBV5-6	.	CASSLDGRGEQFF	TGTGCCAGCAGCTTGGACGGAAGAGGTGAGCAGTTCTTC
many	TRBJ1-4	TRBV7-2	.	CASSLNVNRNEKLFF	TGTGCCAGCAGCTTAAATGTAAACAGGAATGAAAAACTGTTTTTT
many	TRBJ2-3	TRBV24-1	TRBD2	CATNAAGGADTQYF	TGTGCCACCAACGCAGCGGGGGGTGCAGATACGCAGTATTTT
many	TRBJ2-3	TRBV18	TRBD2	CASSPRTSGGLDTQYF	TGTGCCAGCTCACCACGGACTAGCGGGGGGTTAGATACGCAGTATTTT
many	TRBJ1-2	TRBV20-1	.	CSARAHLPLGQSLFYGYTF	TGCAGTGCTAGAGCCCACCTTCCCTTAGGACAGAGTCTTTTCTATGGCTACACCTTC
few	TRBJ1-6	TRBV2	.	CASSEGQPSLTPLHF	TGTGCCAGCAGTGAAGGGCAACCATCCTTAACACCCCTCCACTTT
many	TRBJ1-2	TRBV2	.	CASNRGPTGGYTF	TGTGCCAGCAATAGGGGACCGACTGGCGGCTACACCTTC
many	TRBJ2-7	TRBV27	.	CASRPGLRVREQYF	TGTGCCAGCAGACCAGGCCTCAGGGTCCGCGAGCAGTACTTC
many	TRBJ1-1	TRBV12-3/TRBV12-4	.	CASSFLRNTEAFF	TGCGCCAGCAGCTTTTTGAGGAACACTGAAGCTTTCTTT
many	TRBJ2-1	TRBV28	.	CASSLSGATYNEQFF	TGTGCCAGCAGTTTGAGTGGGGCGACCTACAATGAGCAGTTCTTC
few	TRBJ1-4	TRBV28	TRBD1	CASNVEGAREKLFF	TGTGCCAGCAACGTGGAGGGGGCGCGTGAAAAACTGTTTTTT
many	TRBJ1-6	TRBV2	.	CASRTDSYNSPLHF	TGTGCCAGCAGGACAGACAGTTATAATTCACCCCTCCACTTT
.	TRBJ1-1	TRBV5-4	.	CASSWGGGPNTEAFF	TGTGCCAGCAGCTGGGGCGGGGGGCCGAACACTGAAGCTTTCTTT
.	TRBJ2-1	TRBV2	.	CASSTDLGSYNEQLF	TGTGCCAGCAGCACTGATCTCGGCTCCTACAATGAGCAGCTCTTC
.	TRBJ2-4	TRBV5-4	.	CASSLYDKNIQYF	TGTGCCAGCAGCTTGTACGACAAAAACATTCAGTACTTC
.	TRBJ1-6	TRBV5-4	TRBD1	CASSLAKGAPNSPLHF	TGTGCCAGCAGCTTGGCGAAGGGGGCCCCGAATTCACCCCTCCACTTT
many	TRBJ1-1	TRBV20-1	.	CSARAGGNTEAFF	TGCAGTGCTAGAGCCGGGGGCAACACTGAAGCTTTCTTT
.	TRBJ2-2	TRBV3-1	TRBD1	CASSQKVGTVITPGELFF	TGTGCCAGCAGCCAGAAGGTGGGGACAGTCATTACTCCCGGGGAGCTGTTTTTT
.	TRBJ2-7	TRBV27	TRBD1	CASSSTGTVGDEQYF	TGTGCCAGCAGTTCAACCGGGACAGTCGGGGACGAGCAGTACTTC
many	TRBJ1-1	TRBV6-1	.	CASSELPGSHTEAFF	TGTGCCAGCAGTGAATTGCCGGGGAGCCACACTGAAGCTTTCTTT
many	TRBJ2-5	TRBV28	.	CASSSLGGQETQYF	TGTGCCAGCAGCTCCCTCGGCGGCCAAGAGACCCAGTACTTC
few	TRBJ1-3	TRBV18	.	CASSPDRQSSGNTIYF	TGTGCCAGCTCACCAGATCGGCAGTCCTCTGGAAACACCATATATTTT
many	TRBJ2-3	TRBV7-2	TRBD2	CASSSIAGGSTDTQYF	TGTGCCAGCAGCTCCATAGCGGGGGGCAGCACAGATACGCAGTATTTT
.	TRBJ2-3	TRBV6-4	TRBD1	CASSVGTGGPDTQYF	TGTGCCAGCAGTGTTGGGACAGGGGGGCCAGATACGCAGTATTTT
many	TRBJ2-3	TRBV11-2	.	CASSFGGAGVTQYF	TGTGCCAGCAGCTTTGGGGGGGCCGGAGTTACGCAGTATTTT
many	TRBJ2-5	TRBV2	.	CASKGEETQYF	TGTGCCAGCAAGGGGGAAGAGACCCAGTACTTC
many	TRBJ2-2	TRBV2	.	CASNRIGTVGELFF	TGTGCCAGCAACCGGATAGGGACGGTTGGGGAGCTGTTTTTT
.	TRBJ2-2	TRBV18	TRBD2	CASSPASGGPNTGELFF	TGTGCCAGCTCACCAGCCAGCGGGGGGCCGAACACCGGGGAGCTGTTTTTT
many	TRBJ2-3	TRBV28	.	CACRGHGTDTQYF	TGTGCCTGCCGGGGGCACGGCACAGATACGCAGTATTTT
many	TRBJ1-5	TRBV5-8	.	CASSFNFPNQPQHF	TGTGCCAGCAGCTTTAACTTCCCCAATCAGCCCCAGCATTTT
many	TRBJ2-1	TRBV7-3	.	CASSLDLTSIDEQFF	TGTGCCAGCAGCCTCGACCTAACCTCGATCGATGAGCAGTTCTTC
many	TRBJ2-1	TRBV20-1	.	CSARPANEQFF	TGCAGTGCTAGGCCGGCTAATGAGCAGTTCTTC
many	TRBJ1-2	TRBV7-2	.	CASLTDPYGYTF	TGTGCCAGCTTGACAGACCCCTATGGCTACACCTTC
many	TRBJ1-5	TRBV28	.	CASSLEGAVQPQHF	TGTGCCAGCAGTTTGGAGGGCGCGGTTCAGCCCCAGCATTTT
many	TRBJ2-5	TRBV7-9	.	CASSERRIQETQYF	TGTGCCAGCAGCGAGAGGCGGATTCAAGAGACCCAGTACTTC
.	TRBJ2-7	TRBV29-1	.	CSVGRGSEQYF	TGCAGCGTTGGAAGGGGGTCCGAGCAGTACTTC
few	TRBJ1-1	TRBV7-8	.	CASSVASGLIGAFF	TGTGCCAGCAGCGTCGCTTCTGGTTTGATCGGAGCTTTCTTT
.	TRBJ1-4	TRBV12-3/TRBV12-4	.	CASSPRRAINEKLFF	TGTGCCAGCAGTCCCCGCAGGGCAATTAATGAAAAACTGTTTTTT
many	TRBJ2-1	TRBV7-9	TRBD1	CASSVGTASWNEQFF	TGTGCCAGCAGCGTTGGGACAGCTTCATGGAATGAGCAGTTCTTC
many	TRBJ2-1	TRBV5-1	.	CASSLEPGVYEQFF	TGCGCCAGCAGCTTGGAACCAGGGGTCTATGAGCAGTTCTTC
.	TRBJ2-7	TRBV7-8	TRBD1	CASSLGPRTGAYEQYF	TGTGCCAGCAGCTTAGGTCCCAGGACAGGAGCCTACGAGCAGTACTTC
many	TRBJ1-6	TRBV28	TRBD1	CASSFSTGSNSPLHF	TGTGCCAGCAGTTTTTCGACAGGGAGTAATTCACCCCTCCACTTT
.	TRBJ2-7	TRBV5-6	TRBD1	CASSLPGTGEDEQYF	TGTGCCAGCAGCTTGCCCGGGACAGGGGAAGACGAGCAGTACTTC
.	TRBJ2-1	TRBV27	.	CASSLSYSPYNEQFF	TGTGCCAGCAGCCTAAGCTATTCCCCCTACAATGAGCAGTTCTTC
few	TRBJ2-1	TRBV4-1	.	CASSQDPGLRAYNEQFF	TGCGCCAGCAGCCAAGATCCCGGGCTGCGGGCCTACAATGAGCAGTTCTTC
many	TRBJ2-1	TRBV7-3	.	CASSLRQSYNEQFF	TGTGCCAGCAGCTTACGGCAGTCGTACAATGAGCAGTTCTTC
many	TRBJ2-5	TRBV7-9	.	CASSSRRAPQETQYF	TGTGCCAGCAGCAGCCGACGGGCACCCCAAGAGACCCAGTACTTC
many	TRBJ2-7	TRBV28	.	CASRLTPVHEQYF	TGTGCCAGCAGATTGACACCAGTGCACGAGCAGTACTTC